The entry below gives a single TCR beta chain sequence along with its context. Germline CDR1 is SGHDT and CDR2 is YYEEEE. The CDR3 runs to 10 residues. V lost 7 bases and J 5 bases, leaving 6 bases between the germline ends. In the source study's methods: Using reference gene primer amplification, nucleated cell counts were estimated. Clones were read by immunoSEQ multiplex PCR, and TCRdb kept only the in-frame ones, dropping some. The V and J calls and clone size are taken from that table; D and trimming were inferred from the DNA. Among over 150,000 clones listed, around four fifths were seen once. The entry originates in a study of blood T cell repertoires in COVID-19. Overall study: Nucleic acid was either cDNA or gDNA, and it came from T cells, B-cell-depleted T cells, or PBMCs.

The sequenced sample was peripheral blood. This sequence was found in a man between 65 and 79 years old with acute or convalescent COVID-19. The genes are TRBV5-6 and TRBJ1-1, with D unresolved. The CDR3 nucleotides are TGTGCCAGCGAGGGAACTGAAGCTTTCTTT. It specifies CASEGTEAFF.